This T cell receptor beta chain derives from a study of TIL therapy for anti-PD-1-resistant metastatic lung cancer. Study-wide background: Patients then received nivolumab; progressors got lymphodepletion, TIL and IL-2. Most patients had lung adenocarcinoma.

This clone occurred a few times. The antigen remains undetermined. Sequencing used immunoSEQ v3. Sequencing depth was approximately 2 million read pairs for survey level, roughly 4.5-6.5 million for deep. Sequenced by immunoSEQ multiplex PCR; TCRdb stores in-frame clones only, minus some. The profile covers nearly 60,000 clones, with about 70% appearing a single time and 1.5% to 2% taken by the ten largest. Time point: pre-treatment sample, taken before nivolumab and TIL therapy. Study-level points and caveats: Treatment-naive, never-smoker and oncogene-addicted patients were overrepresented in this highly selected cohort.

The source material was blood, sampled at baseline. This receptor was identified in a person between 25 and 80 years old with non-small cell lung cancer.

The CDR3 loop reads CASRPSGTMNYGYTF. CDR3 nucleotide sequence: TGTGCCAGCAGGCCTTCCGGAACAATGAACTATGGCTACACCTTC. This rearrangement joins TRBV6-5 to TRBJ1-2; D is undetermined. Trimming pared 6 bases from V and 2 bases from J, leaving 16 bases between. Germline V gene lookup returns CDR1 MNHEY and CDR2 SVGAGI. The CDR3 spans 15 residues.